Given below is one TCR beta chain in context. CDR1 and CDR2 from the germline V gene are SGHAT and FQNNGV. Trimming took off 3 bases at V and 1 base at J, with 10 bases between the two ends. The CDR3 spans 14 residues. This record comes from a study of blood T cell repertoires in COVID-19. Sequencing used immunoSEQ multiplex PCR; TCRdb keeps in-frame clones, though not all of them. The profile covers fewer than 25,000 clones, with around nine tenths appearing a single time and less than 5.5% taken by the ten largest. Material: peripheral blood. V and J are TRBV11-2 and TRBJ2-7, with D uncertain. The receptor's source is a man in his forties or fifties with active COVID-19. In nucleotides, the CDR3 is TGTGCCAGCAGCTTTTTGACACTGTCCTACGAGCAGTACTTC. Translated, it gives CASSFLTLSYEQYF.